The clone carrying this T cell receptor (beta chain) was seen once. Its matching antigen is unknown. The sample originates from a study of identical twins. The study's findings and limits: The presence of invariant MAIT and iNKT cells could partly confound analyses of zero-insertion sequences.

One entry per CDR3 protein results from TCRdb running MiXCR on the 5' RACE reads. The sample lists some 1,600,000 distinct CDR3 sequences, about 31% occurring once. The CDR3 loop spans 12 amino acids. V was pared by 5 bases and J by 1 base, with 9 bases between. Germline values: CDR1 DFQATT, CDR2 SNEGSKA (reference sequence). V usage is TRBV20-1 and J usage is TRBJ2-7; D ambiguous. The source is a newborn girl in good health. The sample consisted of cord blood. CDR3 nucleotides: TGCAGTGCTCCTCTAGATTCCTACGAGCAGTACTTC. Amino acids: CSAPLDSYEQYF.